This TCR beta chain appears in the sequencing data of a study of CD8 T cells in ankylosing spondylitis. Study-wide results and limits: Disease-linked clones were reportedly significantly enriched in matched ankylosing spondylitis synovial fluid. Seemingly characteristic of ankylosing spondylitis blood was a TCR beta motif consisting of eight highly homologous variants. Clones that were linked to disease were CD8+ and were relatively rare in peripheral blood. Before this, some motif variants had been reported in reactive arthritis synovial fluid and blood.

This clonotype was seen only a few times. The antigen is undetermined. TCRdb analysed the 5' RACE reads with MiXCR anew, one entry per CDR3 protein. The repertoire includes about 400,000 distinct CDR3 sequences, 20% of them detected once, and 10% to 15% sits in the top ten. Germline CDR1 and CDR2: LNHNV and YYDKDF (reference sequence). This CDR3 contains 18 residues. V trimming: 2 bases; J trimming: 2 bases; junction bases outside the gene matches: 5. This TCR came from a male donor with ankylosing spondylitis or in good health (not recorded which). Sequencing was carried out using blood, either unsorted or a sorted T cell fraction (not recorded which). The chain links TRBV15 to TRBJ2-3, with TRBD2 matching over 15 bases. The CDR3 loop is CATSRLGLAGGITDTQYF. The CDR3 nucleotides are TGTGCCACCAGCAGATTGGGACTAGCGGGGGGCATCACAGATACGCAGTATTTT.